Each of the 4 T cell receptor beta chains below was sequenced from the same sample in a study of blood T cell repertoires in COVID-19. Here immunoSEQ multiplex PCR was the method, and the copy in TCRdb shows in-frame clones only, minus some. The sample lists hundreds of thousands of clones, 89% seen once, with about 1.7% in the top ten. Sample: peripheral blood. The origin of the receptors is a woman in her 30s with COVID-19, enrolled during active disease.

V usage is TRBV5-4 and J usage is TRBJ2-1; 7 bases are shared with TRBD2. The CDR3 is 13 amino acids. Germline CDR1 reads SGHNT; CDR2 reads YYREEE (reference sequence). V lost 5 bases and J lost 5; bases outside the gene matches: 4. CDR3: CASSLAAHNEQFF. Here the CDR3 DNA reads TGTGCCAGCAGTCTAGCGGCCCACAATGAGCAGTTCTTC.

This chain's CDR3 is CASSLSPPFLNYGYTF. DNA of the CDR3: TGTGCCAGCAGTTTATCTCCCCCCTTTTTGAACTATGGCTACACCTTC. V and J are TRBV27 and TRBJ1-2; D gene uncertain. CDR1 MNHEY and CDR2 SMNVEV come from the germline V gene (reference sequence). The CDR3 spans 16 residues. Trimming took off 0 bases at V and 2 bases at J, with 13 bases between the two ends.

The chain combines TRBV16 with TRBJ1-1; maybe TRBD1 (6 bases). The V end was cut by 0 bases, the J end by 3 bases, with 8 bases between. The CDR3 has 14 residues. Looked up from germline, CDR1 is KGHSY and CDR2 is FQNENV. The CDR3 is CASSQSGGHTEAFF. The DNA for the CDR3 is TGTGCCAGCAGCCAATCGGGGGGGCACACTGAAGCTTTCTTT.

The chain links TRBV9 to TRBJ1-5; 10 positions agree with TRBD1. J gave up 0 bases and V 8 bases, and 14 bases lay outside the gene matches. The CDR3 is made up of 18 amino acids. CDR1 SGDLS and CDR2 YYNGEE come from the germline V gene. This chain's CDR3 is CASLTGTGVNDSNQPQHF. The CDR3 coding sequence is TGTGCCAGTCTGACCGGGACAGGGGTCAACGATAGCAATCAGCCCCAGCATTTT.